This TCR beta chain was captured in a study of shared clonotypes between healthy human individuals. Regarding the study as a whole: Despite large depth, sorted-subset datasets appeared incompletely sequenced.

Note on this clone: The target antigen is unknown.

Every immunoSEQ plate was one replicate of a subset's evenly spread DNA. Produced via immunoSEQ multiplex PCR; TCRdb's table is partial and in-frame only. The repertoire holds fewer than 850,000 clones, with about 90% as singletons. The CDR3 loop spans 14 amino acids. CDR1 SGHVS and CDR2 FQNEAQ come from the germline V gene. Trimming cost V 4 bases and J 2 bases, with 11 bases left between them. Material: memory CD8+ T cells from PBMCs. Subset denoted: CD45RO+ cells pooled with CCR7-negative TemRA cells. The TCR was taken from a young man in good health. Some clones in this sample may be carry-over from other donors' samples. The rearrangement uses TRBV7-8 and TRBJ1-1; D possibly corresponds to TRBD1 (5 bases). The CDR3 loop reads CASSSYGANTEAFF. CDR3 nucleotide sequence: TGTGCCAGCAGCTCCTACGGGGCTAACACTGAAGCTTTCTTT.